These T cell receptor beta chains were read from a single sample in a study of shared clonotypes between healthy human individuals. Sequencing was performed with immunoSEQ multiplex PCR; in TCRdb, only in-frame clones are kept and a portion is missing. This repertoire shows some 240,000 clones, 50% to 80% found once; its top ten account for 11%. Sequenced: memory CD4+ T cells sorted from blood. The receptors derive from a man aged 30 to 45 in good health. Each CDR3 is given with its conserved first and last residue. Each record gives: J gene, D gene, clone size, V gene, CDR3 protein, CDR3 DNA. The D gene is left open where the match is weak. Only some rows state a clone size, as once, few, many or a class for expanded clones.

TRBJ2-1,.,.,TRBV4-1,CASSQDTRGHSYNEQFF,TGCGCCAGCAGCCAAGATACGCGAGGACACTCGTACAATGAGCAGTTCTTC
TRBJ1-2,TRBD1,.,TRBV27,CASRRRGPNYGYTF,TGTGCCAGTCGCCGAAGGGGGCCGAACTATGGCTACACCTTC
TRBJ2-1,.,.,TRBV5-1,CASSYMTWDEQFF,TGCGCCAGCAGCTACATGACCTGGGACGAGCAGTTCTTC
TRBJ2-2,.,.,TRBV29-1,CSVGRGTGELFF,TGCAGCGTTGGGCGGGGCACCGGGGAGCTGTTTTTT
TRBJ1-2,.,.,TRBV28,CASSLQGPGGYTF,TGTGCCAGCAGTTTACAGGGCCCCGGGGGCTACACCTTC
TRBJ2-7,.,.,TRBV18,CASSSNLQAGEQYF,TGTGCCAGCTCCTCCAACCTGCAGGCGGGCGAGCAGTACTTC
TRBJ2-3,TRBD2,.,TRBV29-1,CSVDGLAGGQDHTDTQYF,TGCAGCGTCGACGGACTAGCGGGAGGCCAAGATCACACAGATACGCAGTATTTT
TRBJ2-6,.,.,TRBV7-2,CASSLVPGSGANVLTF,TGTGCCAGCAGCTTAGTCCCGGGATCCGGGGCCAACGTCCTGACTTTC
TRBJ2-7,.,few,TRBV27,CASSSAGANSYEQYF,TGTGCCAGCAGTTCAGCCGGGGCCAACTCCTACGAGCAGTACTTC
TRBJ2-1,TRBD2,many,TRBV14,CASSQDIRTSGRARSNEQFF,TGTGCCAGCAGCCAAGATATCAGGACTAGCGGGAGGGCCAGATCGAATGAGCAGTTCTTC
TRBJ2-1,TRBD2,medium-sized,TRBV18,CASSLRTSGSYNEQFF,TGTGCCAGCTCACTCCGGACTAGCGGGAGCTACAATGAGCAGTTCTTC
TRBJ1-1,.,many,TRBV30,CAWKSGSAFF,TGTGCCTGGAAGAGCGGGAGTGCTTTCTTT
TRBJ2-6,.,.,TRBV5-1,CASSPGSGGANVLTF,TGCGCCAGCAGCCCAGGTTCAGGTGGGGCCAACGTCCTGACTTTC
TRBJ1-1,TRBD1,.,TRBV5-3,CARRPTGRRSEAFF,TGTGCCAGAAGACCGACAGGGCGGCGGTCTGAAGCTTTCTTT
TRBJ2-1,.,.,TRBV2,CASSELGYNEQFF,TGTGCCAGCAGTGAACTGGGATACAATGAGCAGTTCTTC
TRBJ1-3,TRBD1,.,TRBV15,CATSRTGQGTGNTIYF,TGTGCCACCAGCAGGACGGGACAGGGGACTGGAAACACCATATATTTT
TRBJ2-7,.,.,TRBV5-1,CASSSWDPREQYF,TGCGCCAGCAGCTCCTGGGACCCTCGGGAGCAGTACTTC
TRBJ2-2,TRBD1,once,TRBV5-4,CASSFPAPGGSGELFF,TGTGCCAGCAGCTTCCCCGCCCCAGGGGGCTCCGGGGAGCTGTTTTTT
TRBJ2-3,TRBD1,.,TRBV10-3,CAIAQGADTQYF,TGTGCCATCGCCCAGGGGGCAGATACGCAGTATTTT
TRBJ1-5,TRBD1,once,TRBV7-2,CASSDRVGNQPQHF,TGTGCCAGCAGCGACAGGGTTGGCAATCAGCCCCAGCATTTT
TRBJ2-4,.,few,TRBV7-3,CASSLDRTDIQYF,TGTGCCAGCAGCTTAGACAGGACCGACATTCAGTACTTC
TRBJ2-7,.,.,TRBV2,CASSEAAFHEQYF,TGTGCCAGCAGTGAAGCCGCTTTCCACGAGCAGTACTTC
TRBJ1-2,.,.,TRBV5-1,CASSSGGSVIYGYTF,TGCGCCAGCAGCAGCGGTGGGAGTGTCATATATGGCTACACCTTC
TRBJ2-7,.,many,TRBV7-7,CASSLARLSCYEQYF,TGTGCTAGCAGCTTAGCGAGGTTATCCTGCTACGAGCAGTACTTC
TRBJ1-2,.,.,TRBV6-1,CASSQGTGYGYTF,TGTGCCAGTAGCCAAGGGACCGGGTATGGCTACACCTTC
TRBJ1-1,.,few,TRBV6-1,CASSERYGYTEAFF,TGTGCCAGCAGTGAAAGGTACGGGTACACTGAAGCTTTCTTT
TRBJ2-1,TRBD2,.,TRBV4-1,CASSQDRLAGLF,TGCGCCAGCAGCCAAGATCGTCTAGCGGGGCTCTTC
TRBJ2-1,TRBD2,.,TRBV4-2,CASSQFPAGGYNEQFF,TGTGCCAGCAGCCAATTTCCAGCGGGGGGATACAATGAGCAGTTCTTC
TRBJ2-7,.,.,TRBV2,CASIKDQAYEQYF,TGTGCCAGCATTAAGGACCAGGCCTACGAGCAGTACTTC
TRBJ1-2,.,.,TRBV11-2,CASSFMAHGGNYGYTF,TGTGCCAGCAGCTTTATGGCCCACGGAGGCAACTATGGCTACACCTTC
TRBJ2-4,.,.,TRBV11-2,CASSLDKWGIQYF,TGTGCCAGCAGCTTAGATAAGTGGGGCATTCAGTACTTC
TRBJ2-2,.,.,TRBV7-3,CASSSDSFRELFF,TGTGCCAGCAGCTCAGATAGCTTTCGGGAGCTGTTTTTT
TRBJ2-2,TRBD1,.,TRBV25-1,CASSLGTGVDTGELFF,TGTGCCAGCAGTCTTGGGACAGGGGTTGACACCGGGGAGCTGTTTTTT
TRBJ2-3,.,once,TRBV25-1,CASSEYSGWGTDTQYF,TGTGCCAGCAGTGAATATTCAGGATGGGGCACAGATACGCAGTATTTT
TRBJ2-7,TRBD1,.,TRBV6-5,CASSYGTAYYEQYF,TGTGCCAGCAGTTACGGGACAGCCTATTACGAGCAGTACTTC
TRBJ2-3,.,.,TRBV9,CASSVIATSTDTQYF,TGTGCCAGCAGCGTGATAGCGACTAGCACAGATACGCAGTATTTT
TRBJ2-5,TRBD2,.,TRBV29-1,CSVALLRPSGRTWYQETQYF,TGCAGCGTTGCCTTACTAAGGCCTAGCGGGAGGACGTGGTACCAAGAGACCCAGTACTTC
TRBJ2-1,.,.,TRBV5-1,CASSFGLGYNEQFF,TGCGCCAGCAGCTTTGGTTTAGGCTACAATGAGCAGTTCTTC
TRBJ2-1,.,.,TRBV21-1,CASSDLVDEQFF,TGTGCCAGCAGCGATTTAGTAGATGAGCAGTTCTTC
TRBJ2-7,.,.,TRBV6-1,CASSEGLQYEQYF,TGTGCCAGCAGTGAAGGCCTCCAGTACGAGCAGTACTTC
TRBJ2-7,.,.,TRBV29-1,CSVASGSRYEQYF,TGCAGCGTTGCATCAGGATCTCGTTACGAGCAGTACTTC
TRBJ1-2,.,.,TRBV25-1,CASSVQSGYTF,TGTGCCAGCAGTGTACAGTCTGGCTACACCTTC